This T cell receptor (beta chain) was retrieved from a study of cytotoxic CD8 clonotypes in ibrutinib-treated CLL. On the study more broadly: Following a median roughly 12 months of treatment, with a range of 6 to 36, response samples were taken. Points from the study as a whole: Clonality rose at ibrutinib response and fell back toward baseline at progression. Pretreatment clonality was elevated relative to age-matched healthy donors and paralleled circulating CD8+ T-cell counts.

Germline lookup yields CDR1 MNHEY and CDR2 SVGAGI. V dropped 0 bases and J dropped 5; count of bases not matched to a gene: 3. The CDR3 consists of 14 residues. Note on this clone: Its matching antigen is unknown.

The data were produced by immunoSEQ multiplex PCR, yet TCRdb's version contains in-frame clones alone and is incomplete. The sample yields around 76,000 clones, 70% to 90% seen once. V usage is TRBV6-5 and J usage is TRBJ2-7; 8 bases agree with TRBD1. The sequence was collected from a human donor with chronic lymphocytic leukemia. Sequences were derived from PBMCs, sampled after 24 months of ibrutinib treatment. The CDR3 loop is CASSYSGTGNEQYF. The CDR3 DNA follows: TGTGCCAGCAGTTACTCCGGGACAGGAAACGAGCAGTACTTC.